The TCR beta chain described here comes from a study of T cell responses to AZD1222 COVID-19 vaccine. Study conclusions and caveats: Nearly half of spike-specific TCRs reportedly go after variant regions that carry no mutations.

The CDR3 extends over 12 amino acids. The V end was cut by 2 bases, the J end by 8 bases, with 9 bases between. The V gene's germline CDR1 is SGHNT and CDR2 YENEEA. Repertoires were generated with immunoSEQ multiplex PCR, while TCRdb's copy carries only in-frame clones and drops some. The sample gives about 100,000 clones, roughly 88% of which show up once; about 2.8% is in the top ten. On this clone: Its antigen is currently unknown.

This receptor was identified in an adult in good health. Sequencing was performed on peripheral blood, taken on day 0 of AZD1222 vaccination. The chain combines TRBV11-3 with TRBJ1-1; a possible D gene is TRBD1 (6 bases). The CDR3, as DNA: TGTGCCAGCAGCTTATGGACAGCCGAAGCTTTCTTT. Its translation is CASSLWTAEAFF.